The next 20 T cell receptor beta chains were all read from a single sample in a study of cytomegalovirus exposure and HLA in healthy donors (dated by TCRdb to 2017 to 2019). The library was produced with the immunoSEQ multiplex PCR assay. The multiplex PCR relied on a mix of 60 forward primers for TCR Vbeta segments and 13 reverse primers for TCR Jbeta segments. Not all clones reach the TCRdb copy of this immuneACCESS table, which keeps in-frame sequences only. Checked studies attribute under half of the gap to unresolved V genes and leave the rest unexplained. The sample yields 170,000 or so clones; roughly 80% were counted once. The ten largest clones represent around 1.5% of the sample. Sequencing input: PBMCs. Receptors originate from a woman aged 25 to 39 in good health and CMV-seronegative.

The CDR3 coding sequence is TGTGCCAGCAGCTCCGCAGGGGATCAGCCCCAGCATTTT. This gives the protein CASSSAGDQPQHF. The rearrangement joins TRBV7-2 to TRBJ1-5; maybe TRBD1 (6 bases). The germline V gene has CDR1 SGHTA and CDR2 FQGNSA. Trimming removed 4 bases at V and 5 bases at J, with 9 bases between. The CDR3 runs to 13 residues. Looking up the rest from reference TRBV7-2 and TRBJ1-5 gives the full variable domain: GAGVSQSPSNKVTEKGKDVELRCDPISGHTALYWYRQSLGQGLEFLIYFQGNSAPDKSGLPSDRFSAERTGGSVSTLTIQRTQQEDSAVYLCASSSAGDQPQHFGDGTRLSIL.

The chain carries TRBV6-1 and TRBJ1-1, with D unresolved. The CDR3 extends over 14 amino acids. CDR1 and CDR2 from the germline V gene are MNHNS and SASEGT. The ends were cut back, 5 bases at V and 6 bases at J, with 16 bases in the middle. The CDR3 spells CASSFGPRIAEAFF. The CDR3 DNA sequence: TGTGCCAGCAGTTTTGGCCCCCGTATCGCTGAAGCTTTCTTT.

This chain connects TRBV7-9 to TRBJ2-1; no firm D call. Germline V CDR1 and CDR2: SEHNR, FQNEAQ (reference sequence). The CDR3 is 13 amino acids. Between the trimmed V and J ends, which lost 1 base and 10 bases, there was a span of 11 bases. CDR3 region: CASSLVVLEEQFF. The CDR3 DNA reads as TGTGCCAGCAGCTTAGTTGTCCTCGAGGAGCAGTTCTTC.

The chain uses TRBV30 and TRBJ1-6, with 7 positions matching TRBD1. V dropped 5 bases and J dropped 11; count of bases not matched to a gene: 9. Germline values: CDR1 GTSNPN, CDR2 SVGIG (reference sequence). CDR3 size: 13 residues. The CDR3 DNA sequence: TGTGCCTGGGGGGGGACAGCATCCACACCCCTCCACTTT. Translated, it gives CAWGGTASTPLHF.

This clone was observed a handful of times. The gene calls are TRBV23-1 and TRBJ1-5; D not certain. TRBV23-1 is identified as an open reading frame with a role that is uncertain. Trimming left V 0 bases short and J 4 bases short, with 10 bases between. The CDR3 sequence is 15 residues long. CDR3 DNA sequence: TGCGCCAGCAGTCAATCGTGGGAGCATAATCAGCCCCAGCATTTT. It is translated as CASSQSWEHNQPQHF.

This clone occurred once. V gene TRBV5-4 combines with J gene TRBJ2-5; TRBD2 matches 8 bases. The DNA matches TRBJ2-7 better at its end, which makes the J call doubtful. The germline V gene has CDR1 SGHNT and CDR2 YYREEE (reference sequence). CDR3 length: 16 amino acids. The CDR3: CASSPTVGGASYEQYF. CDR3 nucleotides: TGTGCCAGCAGCCCCACTGTCGGGGGGGCATCTTACGAGCAGTACTTC.

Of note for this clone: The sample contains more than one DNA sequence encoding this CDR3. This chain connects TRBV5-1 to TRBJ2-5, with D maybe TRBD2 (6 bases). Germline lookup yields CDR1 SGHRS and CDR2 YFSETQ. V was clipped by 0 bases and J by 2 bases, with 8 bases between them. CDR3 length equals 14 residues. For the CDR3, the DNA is TGCGCCAGCAGCTTGGGGCGGGGACAAGAGACCCAGTACTTC. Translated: CASSLGRGQETQYF.

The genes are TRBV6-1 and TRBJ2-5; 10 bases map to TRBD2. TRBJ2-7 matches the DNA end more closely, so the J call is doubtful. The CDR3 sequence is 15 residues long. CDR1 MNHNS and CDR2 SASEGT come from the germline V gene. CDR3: CASIPGVAGGYEQYF. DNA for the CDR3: TGTGCCAGCATCCCCGGGGTAGCGGGGGGCTACGAGCAGTACTTC.

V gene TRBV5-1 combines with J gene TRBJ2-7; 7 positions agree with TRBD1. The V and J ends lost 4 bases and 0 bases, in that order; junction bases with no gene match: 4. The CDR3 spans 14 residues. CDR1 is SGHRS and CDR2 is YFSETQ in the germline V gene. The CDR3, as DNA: TGCGCCAGCAGCCCGACAGGGAGCTCCTACGAGCAGTACTTC. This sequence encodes CASSPTGSSYEQYF.

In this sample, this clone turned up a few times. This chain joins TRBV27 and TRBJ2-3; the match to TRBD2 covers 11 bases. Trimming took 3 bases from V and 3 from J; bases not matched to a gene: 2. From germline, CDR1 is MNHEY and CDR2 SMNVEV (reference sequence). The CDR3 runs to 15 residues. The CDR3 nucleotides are TGTGCCAGCAGTTTTAGCGGGGGGGAAACAGATACGCAGTATTTT. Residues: CASSFSGGETDTQYF.

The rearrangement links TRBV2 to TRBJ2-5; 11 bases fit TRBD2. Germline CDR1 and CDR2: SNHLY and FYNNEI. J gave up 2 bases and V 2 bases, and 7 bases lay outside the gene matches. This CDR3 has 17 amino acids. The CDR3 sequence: CASSERLAGGIQETQYF. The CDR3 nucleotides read TGTGCCAGCAGTGAACGGCTAGCGGGGGGAATACAAGAGACCCAGTACTTC.

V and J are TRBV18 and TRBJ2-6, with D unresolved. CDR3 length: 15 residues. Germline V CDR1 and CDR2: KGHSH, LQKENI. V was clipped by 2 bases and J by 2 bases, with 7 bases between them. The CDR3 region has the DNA TGTGCCAGCTCACCAAGCGATGCTGGGGCCAACGTCCTGACTTTC. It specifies CASSPSDAGANVLTF.

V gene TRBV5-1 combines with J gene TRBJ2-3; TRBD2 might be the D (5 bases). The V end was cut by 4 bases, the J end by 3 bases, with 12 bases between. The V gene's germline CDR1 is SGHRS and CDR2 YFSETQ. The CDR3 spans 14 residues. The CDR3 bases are TGCGCCAGCAGCCCCCTAACGGGGACAGATACGCAGTATTTT. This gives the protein CASSPLTGTDTQYF. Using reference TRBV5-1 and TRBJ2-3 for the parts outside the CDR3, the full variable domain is KAGVTQTPRYLIKTRGQQVTLSCSPISGHRSVSWYQQTPGQGLQFLFEYFSETQRNKGNFPGRFSGRQFSNSRSEMNVSTLELGDSALYLCASSPLTGTDTQYFGPGTRLTVL.

Here the CDR3 reads CASSLELAGETQYF. CDR3 DNA: TGTGCCAGCAGCTTAGAACTAGCGGGGGAGACCCAGTACTTC. The J gene is TRBJ2-5, the V gene TRBV7-2, with 10 bases matching TRBD2. Germline lookup yields CDR1 SGHTA and CDR2 FQGNSA. The CDR3 covers 14 residues. The V gene end was trimmed by 1 base and the J gene end by 5 bases; junction bases not matched to a gene: 1.

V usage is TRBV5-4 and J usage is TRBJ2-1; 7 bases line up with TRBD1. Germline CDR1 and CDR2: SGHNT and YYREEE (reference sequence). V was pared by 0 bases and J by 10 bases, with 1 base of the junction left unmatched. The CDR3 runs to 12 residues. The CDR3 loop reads CASSLGGGEQFF. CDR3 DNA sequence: TGTGCCAGCAGCTTGGGAGGGGGCGAGCAGTTCTTC.

In DNA form, the CDR3 reads TGTGCCAGTAGTTTAGGACTAGCCTACGAGCAGTACTTC. Its protein product is CASSLGLAYEQYF. The genes are TRBV19 and TRBJ2-7; 7 bases align to TRBD2. Germline V gives CDR1 LNHDA, CDR2 SQIVND (reference sequence). This CDR3 contains 13 residues. The J segment lost 2 bases and the V segment lost 5 bases, leaving 3 bases of the junction unmatched.

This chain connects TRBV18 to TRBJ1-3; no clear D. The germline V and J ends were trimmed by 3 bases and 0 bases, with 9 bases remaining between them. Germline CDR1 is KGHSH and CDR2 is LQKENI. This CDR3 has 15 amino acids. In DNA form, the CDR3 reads TGTGCCAGCTCACCGTCCATCCCCTCTGGAAACACCATATATTTT. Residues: CASSPSIPSGNTIYF. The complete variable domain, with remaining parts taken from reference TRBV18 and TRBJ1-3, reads NAGVMQNPRHLVRRRGQEARLRCSPMKGHSHVYWYRQLPEEGLKFMVYLQKENIIDESGMPKERFSAEFPKEGPSILRIQQVVRGDSAAYFCASSPSIPSGNTIYFGEGSWLTVV.

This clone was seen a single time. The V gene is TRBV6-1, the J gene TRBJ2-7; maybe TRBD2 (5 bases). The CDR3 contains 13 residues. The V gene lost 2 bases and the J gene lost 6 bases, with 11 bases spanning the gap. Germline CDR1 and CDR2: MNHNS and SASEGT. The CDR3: CASSEWLAGEQYF. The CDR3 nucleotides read TGTGCCAGCAGTGAATGGCTAGCTGGCGAGCAGTACTTC.

CDR3 region: CASSPQGGVNTEAFF. The DNA for the CDR3 is TGTGCCAGCAGCCCCCAAGGCGGGGTGAACACTGAAGCTTTCTTT. The V gene is TRBV4-2, the J gene TRBJ1-1; D not certain. The CDR3 loop spans 15 amino acids. V was cut by 4 bases and J by 0 bases, with 12 bases left in between. The V gene's germline CDR1 is LGHNA and CDR2 YNFKEQ.

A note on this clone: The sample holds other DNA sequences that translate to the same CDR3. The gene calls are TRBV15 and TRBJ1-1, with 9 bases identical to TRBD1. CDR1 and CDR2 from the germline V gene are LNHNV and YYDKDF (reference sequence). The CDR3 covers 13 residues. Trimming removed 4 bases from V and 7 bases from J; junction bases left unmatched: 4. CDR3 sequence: CATSKRTGDEAFF. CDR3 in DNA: TGTGCCACCAGCAAGAGGACAGGGGATGAAGCTTTCTTT.